This T cell receptor beta chain was captured in a study of vaccination effects on CD4 cells after COVID-19. On this clone itself: Its target is unknown.

Between the trimmed V and J ends, which lost 7 bases and 0 bases, there was a span of 9 bases. Germline V lookup: CDR1 LNHDA, CDR2 SQIVND (reference sequence). The CDR3 extends over 14 amino acids. Within the ViraFEST assay, antigen-specific CD4+ T cells underwent expansion with viral peptide pools prior to sequencing. Investigators separated out CD4+ T cells once about 10 days of culture had passed. Each participant was administered two doses of either the BNT162b2 or the mRNA-1273 vaccine. Vaccine recipients had no previous SARS-CoV-2 infection; their nucleocapsid antibodies were negative. It was on days 3 and 7 that half the medium was replaced with IL-2 medium. Here immunoSEQ multiplex PCR was the method, and the copy in TCRdb shows in-frame clones only, minus some. The sample lists just under 60,000 clones; roughly three quarters were seen once.

The starting material was CD4+ T cells from PBMCs cultured with HCoV-OC43 spike peptides, obtained after COVID-19 vaccination. As for subset: HCoV-OC43 spike overlapping peptide pool stimulation. The TCR was taken from a human donor who received a COVID-19 vaccine. This sequence joins TRBV19 and TRBJ2-2, with D unclear. The CDR3, as DNA: TGTGCCAGTAAAAACAGAGCGAACACCGGGGAGCTGTTTTTT. It codes for CASKNRANTGELFF.